These 25 T cell receptor beta chains originate from one sample sequenced in a study of blood T cell repertoires in COVID-19. TCRdb's table, derived via immunoSEQ multiplex PCR, lists solely in-frame clones and lacks some. The sample lists some 150,000 clones, roughly 84% occurring once. Sequencing input: PBMCs or T cells enriched from blood (not recorded which). These TCRs come from a woman aged 50 to 65 who had been exposed to COVID-19.

This sequence joins TRBV19 and TRBJ1-5; 10 bases agree with TRBD1. Germline V gene sequence: CDR1 LNHDA, CDR2 SQIVND (reference sequence). This CDR3 has 12 amino acids. V lost 9 bases, J lost 11 bases, and 7 bases stayed unmatched. The CDR3 reads CASRDRGPTQHF. The DNA for the CDR3 is TGTGCCAGCCGGGACAGGGGACCCACCCAGCATTTT.

The V gene is TRBV7-6, the J gene TRBJ2-5; 8 bases line up with TRBD1. The CDR3 runs 14 residues. Germline assignment: CDR1 SGHVS and CDR2 FNYEAQ. V trimming: 3 bases; J trimming: 5 bases; junction bases outside the gene matches: 5. The CDR3 loop is CASSLDRVLETQYF. The CDR3 nucleotides read TGTGCCAGCAGCTTGGACAGGGTGTTGGAGACCCAGTACTTC.

The rearrangement joins TRBV5-4 to TRBJ1-2; D is uncertain. Trimming shortened V by 5 bases and J by 4 bases, and 9 bases separated the two germline ends. This CDR3 contains 12 residues. Germline values: CDR1 SGHNT, CDR2 YYREEE (reference sequence). The CDR3 bases are TGTGCCAGCAGGTTTTCGGTCTATGGCTACACCTTC. Amino acid sequence: CASRFSVYGYTF.

V is TRBV19 and J is TRBJ1-4; D is uncertain. This CDR3 is 17 amino acids long. Germline V gene lookup returns CDR1 LNHDA and CDR2 SQIVND (reference sequence). The V end was cut by 5 bases, the J end by 8 bases, with 24 bases between. The CDR3 region is CASSPTPPREIGEKLFF. CDR3 coding DNA: TGTGCCAGTAGTCCAACCCCCCCCCGGGAGATTGGGGAAAAACTGTTTTTT.

The V gene is TRBV6-5, the J gene TRBJ2-3, with 9 positions matching TRBD1. V lost 6 bases, J lost 2 bases, and 3 bases stayed unmatched. The germline V gene encodes CDR1 MNHEY and CDR2 SVGAGI. This CDR3 is built from 14 residues. CDR3 protein: CASSRTGVTDTQYF. In DNA, the CDR3 is TGTGCCAGCAGCAGGACAGGGGTCACAGATACGCAGTATTTT.

This sequence joins TRBV19 and TRBJ1-1; 8 bases fit TRBD1. Per the germline V gene, CDR1 is LNHDA and CDR2 is SQIVND (reference sequence). The CDR3 extends over 15 amino acids. V shed 6 bases, J shed 5 bases, and the junction held 11 bases outside the gene matches. The DNA of the CDR3 is TGTGCCAGTAGAGCAGGGGGCGCGAGGGGAACTGAAGCTTTCTTT. It encodes CASRAGGARGTEAFF.

V is TRBV21-1 and J is TRBJ1-5. TRBV21-1 is a documented pseudogene. This CDR3 comprises 13 residues. CDR3 coding DNA: TGTGCCAGCAGCAAAGTGCTCGGGGGGCCCCAGCATTTT. Translation: CASSKVLGGPQHF.

The chain links TRBV6-5 to TRBJ2-7; a possible D gene is TRBD2 (7 bases). This CDR3 region has 14 residues. Germline lookup yields CDR1 MNHEY and CDR2 SVGAGI. Trimming took 5 bases from V and 6 from J, leaving 17 bases between them. The CDR3, as DNA: TGTGCCAGCAGTACGGTGGGGGGGGGCCTCGAGCAGTACTTC. It specifies CASSTVGGGLEQYF.

The V gene is TRBV18, the J gene TRBJ2-7; TRBD2 matches at 7 bases. V shed 1 base and J 2 bases; nucleotides not matched to a gene: 2. The length of the CDR3 is 14 residues. Germline V gene data show CDR1 as KGHSH and CDR2 as LQKENI. The CDR3 DNA reads as TGTGCCAGCTCACCACAGCGGGACGCCTACGAGCAGTACTTC. Translation gives CASSPQRDAYEQYF.

This chain links TRBV21-1 with TRBJ2-7; TRBD2 is the table's D call and was not checked against the DNA. TRBV21-1 is described as a pseudogene. The CDR3 extends over 17 amino acids. CDR3 bases: TGTGCCAGCATCCTTACTATCTCTGTCGATTGGGCCTACGAGCAGTACTTC. Translation gives CASILTISVDWAYEQYF.

V and J are TRBV7-8 and TRBJ1-2; unclear D gene. CDR3 size: 15 residues. V was trimmed by 1 base and J by 4 bases, leaving 13 bases between them. Germline-derived CDR1 and CDR2 are SGHVS and FQNEAQ. Here the CDR3 DNA reads TGTGCCAGCAGCTTAGGGGCCGGAGGAGGCTATGGCTACACCTTC. This codes for CASSLGAGGGYGYTF.

In regard to this clone: Germline is not matched at one junction end, which may reflect a read error. CDR3: CASVTYSHEQYF. DNA for the CDR3: TGTGCCAGCGTTACCTACTCCCACGAGCAGTACTTC. The chain employs TRBV2 and TRBJ2-7; D gene unclear. CDR1 SNHLY and CDR2 FYNNEI come from the germline V gene. The CDR3 length is 12 residues.

The chain joins TRBV18 to TRBJ2-1; 10 bases line up with TRBD2. CDR1 is KGHSH, CDR2 LQKENI, per germline. The ends lost 6 bases at V and 8 bases at J; junction bases unmatched: 10. This CDR3 contains 15 residues. DNA for the CDR3: TGTGCCAGCTCCCACACTAGCGGGGCCGGGGATGAGCAGTTCTTC. Residues: CASSHTSGAGDEQFF.

The chain has TRBV11-3 and TRBJ2-3; 11 bases map to TRBD2. CDR1 and CDR2 from the germline V gene are SGHNT and YENEEA. This CDR3 is 16 amino acids long. Germline trimming cut 6 bases from V and 3 bases from J; bases unmatched to any gene: 8. The CDR3 nucleotides are TGTGCCAGCAGGGACCACTGGACTAGCGGGACAGATACGCAGTATTTT. Protein sequence: CASRDHWTSGTDTQYF. The entire variable domain, with the rest obtained from reference TRBV11-3 and TRBJ2-3, is as follows: EAGVVQSPRYKIIEKKQPVAFWCNPISGHNTLYWYLQNLGQGPELLIRYENEEAVDDSQLPKDRFSAERLKGVDSTLKIQPAELGDSAVYLCASRDHWTSGTDTQYFGPGTRLTVL.

The CDR3 reads CASSTGQGQNEQFF. CDR3 nucleotide sequence: TGCGCCAGCAGCACAGGACAGGGGCAGAATGAGCAGTTCTTC. The chain recombines TRBV5-1 with TRBJ2-1; 9 nucleotides agree with TRBD1. Trimming took 4 bases from V and 7 from J; bases not matched to a gene: 6. CDR3 length equals 14 residues. Germline V lookup: CDR1 SGHRS, CDR2 YFSETQ.

The J gene is TRBJ2-7, the V gene TRBV6-6; D is unresolved. Germline V gene sequence: CDR1 MNHNY, CDR2 SVGAGI (reference sequence). This CDR3 contains 11 residues. The germline V and J ends were trimmed by 11 bases and 3 bases, with 11 bases remaining between them. CDR3 DNA sequence: TGTGCCGGCGGATTTCACTACGAGCAGTACTTC. It yields the protein CAGGFHYEQYF.

The chain recombines TRBV9 with TRBJ1-1; 10 nucleotides line up with TRBD1. Germline V gene data show CDR1 as SGDLS and CDR2 as YYNGEE. V gave up 0 bases and J gave up 0 bases; unmatched junction bases: 11. This CDR3 has 19 amino acids. DNA for the CDR3: TGTGCCAGCAGCGTAGCCTTGTTCCGGGACAGGGGATTGAACACTGAAGCTTTCTTT. This codes for CASSVALFRDRGLNTEAFF.

CDR3 in amino acids: CASSPRRLELDEQYF. The DNA for the CDR3 is TGTGCCAGCAGCCCGCGGAGACTAGAACTCGACGAGCAGTACTTC. The chain combines TRBV3-1 (or the pseudogene TRBV3-2) with TRBJ2-7, with a weak D call TRBD2 (6 bases). The V end was cut by 4 bases, the J end by 5 bases, with 18 bases between. Germline V CDR1 and CDR2: LGHDT, YNNKEL (reference sequence). The CDR3 is 15 amino acids.

The rearrangement joins TRBV9 to TRBJ1-2; 8 bases are a match to TRBD1. Germline V gene lookup returns CDR1 SGDLS and CDR2 YYNGEE. The length of the CDR3 is 16 residues. The ends lost 0 bases at V and 4 bases at J; junction bases unmatched: 8. The CDR3 loop reads CASSVEETGDRYGYTF. The CDR3 DNA reads as TGTGCCAGCAGCGTAGAGGAGACAGGGGATCGCTATGGCTACACCTTC. Drawing the rest from reference TRBV9 and TRBJ1-2, the complete variable domain is DSGVTQTPKHLITATGQRVTLRCSPRSGDLSVYWYQQSLDQGLQFLIQYYNGEERAKGNILERFSAQQFPDLHSELNLSSLELGDSALYFCASSVEETGDRYGYTFGSGTRLTVV.

This clone was counted once. Written as DNA, the CDR3 is TGTGCCAGCACCCACAGGGGCGGGGGGGCGACTTACAATGAGCAGTTCTTC. Its translation is CASTHRGGGATYNEQFF. V is TRBV7-8 and J is TRBJ2-1; 9 nucleotides agree with TRBD2. Per germline, CDR1 SGHVS and CDR2 FQNEAQ. The CDR3 runs 17 residues. The V and J ends lost 7 bases and 4 bases, in that order; junction bases with no gene match: 14. Using reference TRBV7-8 and TRBJ2-1 for the parts outside the CDR3, the full variable domain is GAGVSQSPRYKVAKRGQDVALRCDPISGHVSLFWYQQALGQGPEFLTYFQNEAQLDKSGLPSDRFFAERPEGSVSTLKIQRTQQEDSAVYLCASTHRGGGATYNEQFFGPGTRLTVL.

This clone was counted a few times. The chain carries TRBV19 and TRBJ1-2; D is possibly TRBD1 (5 bases). CDR1 is LNHDA, CDR2 SQIVND, per germline (reference sequence). The CDR3 runs 15 residues. V dropped 7 bases and J dropped 5 bases, with 20 bases sitting between them. The CDR3 is CASNGGPGGVYGYTF. Written as DNA, the CDR3 is TGTGCCAGTAATGGCGGGCCCGGAGGGGTATATGGCTACACCTTC.

The rearrangement uses TRBV6-1 and TRBJ1-6; D is uncertain. The CDR3 is 15 residues long. CDR1 and CDR2 (germline): MNHNS, SASEGT. Trimming pared 2 bases from V and 7 bases from J, leaving 12 bases between. The CDR3 nucleotides are TGTGCCAGCAGTGAATCCGGGTTCTGGAATTCACCCCTCCACTTT. Its protein is CASSESGFWNSPLHF.

The V and J genes are TRBV11-2 and TRBJ2-7, with a weak D call TRBD2 (5 bases). Germline CDR1 and CDR2: SGHAT and FQNNGV. The CDR3 has 14 residues. V dropped 0 bases and J dropped 6 bases, with 12 bases sitting between them. CDR3 region: CASSLEAGRGEQYF. CDR3 sequence (DNA): TGTGCCAGCAGCTTAGAGGCGGGCCGGGGCGAGCAGTACTTC.

The chain joins TRBV5-1 to TRBJ2-1; 14 nucleotides line up with TRBD2. Germline V gives CDR1 SGHRS, CDR2 YFSETQ. The CDR3 contains 18 residues. The junction had 5 bases not matched to a gene; V was cut back by 3 bases and J by 0 bases. CDR3 loop: CASSSGTSGGSSYNEQFF. CDR3 bases: TGCGCCAGCAGCTCCGGGACTAGCGGGGGCAGCTCCTACAATGAGCAGTTCTTC.

This clone was detected only once. This chain joins TRBV2 and TRBJ1-6, with 7 bases that match TRBD1. The CDR3 loop spans 15 amino acids. From germline, CDR1 is SNHLY and CDR2 FYNNEI. Trimming at V came to 4 bases and at J to 8 bases, leaving 8 bases not matched to a gene. CDR3 amino acids: CASSVSTGSYSPLHF. The CDR3 DNA reads TGTGCCAGCAGTGTCTCGACAGGGAGTTATTCACCCCTCCACTTT.